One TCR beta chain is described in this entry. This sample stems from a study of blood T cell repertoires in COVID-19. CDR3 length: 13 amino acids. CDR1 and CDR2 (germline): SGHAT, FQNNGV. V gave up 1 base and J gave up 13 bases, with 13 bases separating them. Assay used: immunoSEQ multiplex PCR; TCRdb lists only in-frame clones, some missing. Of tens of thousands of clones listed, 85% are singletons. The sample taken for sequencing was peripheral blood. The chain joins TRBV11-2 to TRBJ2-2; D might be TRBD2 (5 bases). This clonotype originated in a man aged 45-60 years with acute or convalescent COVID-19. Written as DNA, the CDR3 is TGTGCCAGCAGCTTAGGGACTCCGGGTGGGCTGTTTTTT. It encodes CASSLGTPGGLFF.